What follows are 26 T cell receptor beta chains derived from one specimen sequenced in a study of identical twins. TCRdb processed the 5' RACE reads anew with MiXCR; each CDR3 protein has one entry. The table has just over 500,000 distinct CDR3 sequences, roughly a fifth seen once. Separately, the same data were catalogued under a study of T cells expressing NK-cell markers.

Sample: CD4+ T cells sorted from blood. The receptors stem from a woman aged 18 to 35 in good health.

A few counts support this clonotype. V and J are TRBV3-1 and TRBJ2-1, with 8 bases that match TRBD2. CDR3 length equals 13 residues. Germline values: CDR1 LGHDT, CDR2 YNNKEL (reference sequence). J gave up 7 bases and V 6 bases, and 5 bases lay outside the gene matches. This chain's CDR3 is CASSIAGRNEQFF. In nucleotides, the CDR3 is TGTGCCAGCAGTATAGCGGGGCGAAATGAGCAGTTCTTC.

This rearrangement joins TRBV3-1 to TRBJ2-1, with 8 positions matching TRBD2. V lost 5 bases, J lost 0 bases, and 6 bases stayed unmatched. CDR1 is LGHDT, CDR2 YNNKEL, per germline (reference sequence). The CDR3 has 16 residues. CDR3: CASSTSGLSSYNEQFF. CDR3 bases: TGTGCCAGCAGCACTAGCGGTTTGAGCTCCTACAATGAGCAGTTCTTC.

This chain uses TRBV12-3 or TRBV12-4 with TRBJ1-1; 9 bases align to TRBD1. The length of the CDR3 is 14 residues. Trimming cost V 5 bases and J 7 bases; bases outside gene matches: 8. CDR3: CASSPRTGEGEAFF. CDR3 sequence (DNA): TGTGCCAGCAGTCCGCGGACAGGGGAGGGTGAAGCTTTCTTT.

This chain joins TRBV7-9 and TRBJ2-2; tentative D call: TRBD1 (6 bases). The CDR3 loop spans 15 amino acids. Looked up from germline, CDR1 is SEHNR and CDR2 is FQNEAQ (reference sequence). Trimming removed 2 bases from V and 3 bases from J, with 10 bases in between. The CDR3 DNA reads TGTGCCAGCAGCTTACGGGACACACACACCGGGGAGCTGTTTTTT. It translates to CASSLRDTHTGELFF.

In this sample, this clonotype turned up a few times. The chain employs TRBV21-1 and TRBJ1-1. TRBV21-1 is marked as a pseudogene. The CDR3 consists of 13 residues. DNA of the CDR3: TGTGCCAGCAGCCATCGACCGAACACTGAAGCTTTCTTT. Translated: CASSHRPNTEAFF.

The V call is TRBV7-4, the J call TRBJ2-7; D call uncertain. CDR3 size: 14 residues. Looked up from germline, CDR1 is SGHVT and CDR2 is SQSDAQ. V gave up 5 bases and J gave up 0 bases, with 11 bases separating them. CDR3 amino acids: CASSRVDSSYEQYF. For the CDR3, the DNA is TGTGCCAGCAGCCGAGTTGATAGCTCCTACGAGCAGTACTTC. Combining the CDR3 with reference TRBV7-4 and TRBJ2-7 gives the whole variable domain GAGVSQSPRYKVAKRGRDVALRCDSISGHVTLYWYRQTLGQGSEVLTYSQSDAQRDKSGRPSGRFSAERPERSVSTLKIQRTEQGDSAVYLCASSRVDSSYEQYFGPGTRLTVT.

The J gene is TRBJ2-1, the V gene TRBV12-3 or TRBV12-4, with TRBD2 identical over 12 bases. The CDR3 runs to 16 residues. The V and J ends lost 6 bases and 1 base, in that order; junction bases with no gene match: 4. This chain's CDR3 is CASRKLAGGSYNEQFF. The CDR3, as DNA: TGTGCCAGCAGGAAACTAGCGGGAGGTTCCTACAATGAGCAGTTCTTC.

This clonotype was found many times. This rearrangement joins TRBV12-3 or TRBV12-4 to TRBJ2-1, with D unclear. There are 12 residues in the CDR3. V lost 6 bases and J lost 2, with 5 bases in between. CDR3 sequence: CASSETYNEQFF. The CDR3 bases are TGTGCCAGCAGCGAGACCTACAATGAGCAGTTCTTC.

The chain couples TRBV20-1 to TRBJ2-6; no clear D gene. CDR1 and CDR2 (germline): DFQATT, SNEGSKA (reference sequence). This CDR3 comprises 14 residues. The V and J ends lost 5 bases and 0 bases respectively, with 8 bases between them. CDR3 in DNA: TGCAGTGCTGAGAGGAGCTCTGGGGCCAACGTCCTGACTTTC. Translated: CSAERSSGANVLTF.

CDR3 nucleotide sequence: TGTGCCAGCACCCCGTTAGCGGGGGGGCTAAAAGGTACGCAGTATTTT. Its translation: CASTPLAGGLKGTQYF. The V gene is TRBV12-3 or TRBV12-4, the J gene TRBJ2-3, with 11 bases that match TRBD2. The ends lost 7 bases at V and 8 bases at J; junction bases unmatched: 14. This CDR3 is built from 16 residues.

This clonotype was counted many times. The V and J genes are TRBV7-2 and TRBJ2-1; tentatively, D is TRBD2 (6 bases). Per the germline V gene, CDR1 is SGHTA and CDR2 is FQGNSA. V lost 4 bases and J lost 4, with 20 bases in between. The CDR3 spans 17 residues. CDR3 nucleotide sequence: TGTGCCAGCAGCTCACGACTAGTCCCAACTGGTTACAATGAGCAGTTCTTC. Protein sequence: CASSSRLVPTGYNEQFF.

This clonotype was detected a few times. The chain carries TRBV6-1 and TRBJ2-5; D gene ambiguous. Germline values: CDR1 MNHNS, CDR2 SASEGT. Trimming took 6 bases from V and 5 from J, leaving 19 bases between them. This CDR3 comprises 15 residues. The CDR3 loop reads CASRQSSVRRETQYF. DNA of the CDR3: TGTGCCAGCAGGCAATCCAGCGTGAGAAGGGAGACCCAGTACTTC.

V and J are TRBV20-1 and TRBJ1-4; a weak D match, TRBD1 (6 bases). The V gene's germline CDR1 is DFQATT and CDR2 SNEGSKA (reference sequence). The V end was cut by 6 bases, the J end by 0 bases, with 17 bases between. The CDR3 length is 16 residues. CDR3 loop: CSAIGQLFPTNEKLFF. In nucleotides, the CDR3 is TGCAGTGCCATTGGACAGCTATTTCCAACTAATGAAAAACTGTTTTTT.

This clonotype was observed a few times. CDR3 sequence: CASSFPTGAKNIQYF. The CDR3 nucleotides read TGTGCCAGCAGTTTCCCGACAGGGGCAAAAAACATTCAGTACTTC. The chain has TRBV3-1 and TRBJ2-4, with 8 positions matching TRBD1. This CDR3 contains 15 residues. Germline V lookup: CDR1 LGHDT, CDR2 YNNKEL (reference sequence). The ends lost 6 bases at V and 4 bases at J; junction bases unmatched: 8.

This clonotype came up many times. The V gene is TRBV10-3, the J gene TRBJ1-2; the D gene is possibly TRBD1 (5 bases). This CDR3 has 14 amino acids. Germline lookup yields CDR1 ENHRY and CDR2 SYGVKD. V lost 2 bases, J lost 9 bases, and 16 bases lay in between. Here the CDR3 DNA reads TGTGCCATCAGTGAGCAAGGGACTGCGATCCGCTACACCTTC. Its protein is CAISEQGTAIRYTF.

The chain joins TRBV2 to TRBJ1-5; D is undetermined. The V gene's germline CDR1 is SNHLY and CDR2 FYNNEI. This CDR3 region has 17 residues. Trimming took 6 bases from V and 0 from J, leaving 18 bases between them. The CDR3 region is CASSPLGRLNSNQPQHF. CDR3 nucleotide sequence: TGTGCCAGCAGCCCCCTAGGACGGCTCAATAGCAATCAGCCCCAGCATTTT.

The chain recombines TRBV6-5 with TRBJ1-1; unclear D gene. The V and J ends lost 2 bases and 8 bases respectively, with 15 bases between them. CDR1 is MNHEY and CDR2 is SVGAGI in the germline V gene. CDR3 length: 14 residues. The CDR3 spells CASSYEHRVNEAFF. In DNA, the CDR3 is TGTGCCAGCAGTTACGAGCACCGAGTTAACGAAGCTTTCTTT.

The CDR3: CASSSQGRVRETQYF. The CDR3 coding sequence is TGCGCCAGCAGCTCACAGGGCAGGGTCCGGGAGACCCAGTACTTC. The chain uses TRBV5-1 and TRBJ2-5, with D possibly TRBD1 on 6 matching bases. The CDR3 length is 15 residues. The V end lost 3 bases, the J end lost 5 bases, and 17 bases lay between the germline ends. Germline CDR1 SGHRS, CDR2 YFSETQ.

The chain has TRBV6-5 and TRBJ2-3; D is unclear. Trimming shortened V by 0 bases and J by 4 bases, and 8 bases separated the two germline ends. The CDR3 length is 14 residues. Germline V gene data show CDR1 as MNHEY and CDR2 as SVGAGI. In DNA form, the CDR3 reads TGTGCCAGCAGTTACTCGCGGTGGGCAGATACGCAGTATTTT. Translating gives CASSYSRWADTQYF.

This clonotype has only one observation. The chain combines TRBV30 with TRBJ1-3; D gene ambiguous. V shed 0 bases and J shed 0 bases, with 3 bases lying between them. Germline loops: CDR1 GTSNPN, CDR2 SVGIG (reference sequence). This CDR3 has 13 amino acids. Here the CDR3 DNA reads TGTGCCTGGAGTGTGAACTCTGGAAACACCATATATTTT. Amino acid sequence: CAWSVNSGNTIYF.

This clonotype was counted only a few times. CDR3 in amino acids: CASRPGTDADTQYF. CDR3 DNA sequence: TGTGCCAGCAGACCCGGGACGGATGCCGATACGCAGTATTTT. The rearrangement links TRBV2 to TRBJ2-3; D might be TRBD1 or TRBD2, each matching 5 bases. CDR3 length equals 14 residues. CDR1 and CDR2 (germline): SNHLY, FYNNEI. V gave up 6 bases and J gave up 6 bases, with 16 bases separating them.

This chain connects TRBV10-2 to TRBJ2-3; 7 positions agree with TRBD2. The germline V gene encodes CDR1 WSHSY and CDR2 SAAADI. The V and J ends lost 2 bases and 1 base, in that order; junction bases with no gene match: 0. The CDR3 has 14 amino acids. The CDR3 here is CASSESGGTDTQYF. DNA for the CDR3: TGCGCCAGCAGTGAGAGCGGGGGCACAGATACGCAGTATTTT.

This clonotype was counted between two and nine times. The CDR3 sequence is CSADGRIYEQYF. The CDR3, as DNA: TGCAGTGCTGACGGACGTATCTACGAGCAGTACTTC. The chain combines TRBV20-1 with TRBJ2-7; D not resolved. Germline CDR1 is DFQATT and CDR2 is SNEGSKA (reference sequence). The germline V and J ends were trimmed by 5 bases and 3 bases, with 11 bases remaining between them. This CDR3 is built from 12 residues.

This sequence joins TRBV12-3 or TRBV12-4 and TRBJ2-5; TRBD2 agrees at 11 bases. Trimming took 2 bases from V and 5 from J; bases not matched to a gene: 4. The CDR3 is made up of 15 amino acids. CDR3 region: CASSLSSGGTETQYF. The CDR3 region has the DNA TGTGCCAGCAGTTTATCTAGCGGGGGGACGGAGACCCAGTACTTC.

This clonotype was seen only a few times. The chain is built from TRBV19 and TRBJ1-2; possible D gene TRBD1, 6 bases. The V gene lost 5 bases and the J gene lost 9 bases, with 16 bases spanning the gap. Germline CDR1 LNHDA, CDR2 SQIVND (reference sequence). The CDR3 spans 13 residues. The CDR3 region has the DNA TGTGCCAGTAGTCCCAGGGGCCAGAGGAGCTACACCTTC. Its protein is CASSPRGQRSYTF.

This clonotype was picked up many times. CDR3 sequence: CASPDATPYGYTF. The CDR3 DNA reads as TGTGCCAGCCCCGACGCCACCCCCTATGGCTACACCTTC. The chain employs TRBV12-3 or TRBV12-4 and TRBJ1-2, with unresolved D. The CDR3 is 13 amino acids. Trimming left V 8 bases short and J 4 bases short, with 14 bases between.